This TCR beta chain was recovered during a study of cytomegalovirus exposure and HLA in healthy donors. PCR amplification relied on 60 Vbeta primers (plus 13 Jbeta primers). TCRdb keeps only in-frame clones here, not all; method: immunoSEQ multiplex PCR. The sample shows 150,000 to 200,000 clones, 68% of them seen only once. Trimming removed 2 bases from V and 5 bases from J, with 21 bases in between. Germline V gives CDR1 SGHAT, CDR2 FQNNGV. CDR3 length: 17 residues. About this clone itself: As yet, its antigen is unknown.

Whole-study results and caveats: In a later analysis, V- and J-gene trimming of beta chains associated with a DCLRE1C missense variant, replicated independently. The study designated about 180 TCR beta chains cytomegalovirus-associated.

The chain recombines TRBV11-2 with TRBJ1-1; tentative D call: TRBD1 (6 bases). The sequenced sample was PBMCs. The sequence derives from a woman between 18 and 29 years old in good health and CMV-seropositive. The CDR3 is CASSLTGGGSLGTEAFF. The CDR3 region has the DNA TGTGCCAGCAGCTTAACGGGGGGCGGGAGCTTAGGGACTGAAGCTTTCTTT.